The next 32 T cell receptor beta chains were all read from a single sample in a study of sequential checkpoint blockade in melanoma. Treatment described: randomized to nivolumab then ipilimumab (arm A) or the reverse (arm B). The assay was immunoSEQ multiplex PCR, and TCRdb's table has in-frame clones only and misses some. The repertoire holds 30,000 to 40,000 clones, roughly 90% seen once, with about an eighth in the top ten. Sequenced here: CD8+ T cells sorted from blood (inferred from file names), sampled from a patient given nivolumab and ipilimumab in sequence. The receptors derive from a human donor with melanoma.

The rearrangement joins TRBV30 to TRBJ1-5, with D unclear. Looked up from germline, CDR1 is GTSNPN and CDR2 is SVGIG (reference sequence). V lost 3 bases, J lost 5 bases, and 20 bases lay in between. The CDR3 spans 16 residues. CDR3 nucleotide sequence: TGTGCCTGGAGCGACCCGTGGAGGGAACTCCATCAGCCCCAGCATTTT. Its translation is CAWSDPWRELHQPQHF.

This chain links TRBV5-4 with TRBJ2-5; 7 bases agree with TRBD1. The trim removed 4 bases at V and 1 base at J, leaving 7 bases unmatched. CDR1 and CDR2 (germline): SGHNT, YYREEE (reference sequence). The CDR3 has 15 amino acids. The CDR3 DNA sequence: TGTGCCAGCAGCACCCCGGGACAGCGCCAAGAGACCCAGTACTTC. Translated, it gives CASSTPGQRQETQYF.

The gene calls are TRBV2 and TRBJ2-7; 9 nucleotides line up with TRBD1. CDR3 length: 14 residues. V lost 5 bases and J lost 2; bases outside the gene matches: 4. CDR1 and CDR2 (germline): SNHLY, FYNNEI. The CDR3 is CASSSQGATYEQYF. The CDR3 region has the DNA TGTGCCAGCAGTTCACAGGGGGCTACCTACGAGCAGTACTTC.

This chain joins TRBV27 and TRBJ2-2; 11 nucleotides align to TRBD2. Germline V CDR1 and CDR2: MNHEY, SMNVEV (reference sequence). J was trimmed by 2 bases and V by 3 bases; bases with no gene match: 8. The CDR3 is made up of 18 amino acids. The CDR3 bases are TGTGCCAGCAGTTTCGGGCTAGCGGGAGGTCAAAACACCGGGGAGCTGTTTTTT. Protein sequence: CASSFGLAGGQNTGELFF.

V gene TRBV6-5 combines with J gene TRBJ2-1, with TRBD2 matching 10 bases. CDR3 length: 14 residues. Germline loops: CDR1 MNHEY, CDR2 SVGAGI. The V and J ends lost 0 bases and 9 bases, in that order; junction bases with no gene match: 2. The CDR3 DNA sequence: TGTGCCAGCAGTTACTCCGGGACTAGCGCTGAGCAGTTCTTC. It is translated as CASSYSGTSAEQFF.

This sequence joins TRBV27 and TRBJ2-2; possible D gene TRBD1, 5 bases. The CDR3 runs 14 residues. Germline V gene data show CDR1 as MNHEY and CDR2 as SMNVEV (reference sequence). V gave up 4 bases and J gave up 7 bases, with 13 bases separating them. The CDR3 protein is CASSYLQGFGELFF. CDR3 DNA sequence: TGTGCCAGCAGTTACCTCCAGGGATTCGGGGAGCTGTTTTTT.

V gene TRBV7-3 combines with J gene TRBJ1-1; D may be TRBD1 (5 bases). V lost 3 bases and J lost 4, with 12 bases in between. The CDR3 is made up of 14 amino acids. Germline CDR1 is SGHTA and CDR2 is FQGTGA. The CDR3 reads CASSLDGGVTEAFF. CDR3 bases: TGTGCCAGCAGCTTGGACGGGGGGGTCACTGAAGCTTTCTTT.

This clone rates as medium-sized (0.01 to 0.1%). The chain recombines TRBV7-9 with TRBJ1-3; 9 bases are shared with TRBD1. This CDR3 is built from 16 residues. J lost 4 bases, V lost 5 bases, and 9 bases had no gene match. CDR1 and CDR2 from the germline V gene are SEHNR and FQNEAQ (reference sequence). CDR3 sequence (DNA): TGTGCCAGCAGCACCGGGACAGGGTATTTCGGAAACACCATATATTTT. It translates to CASSTGTGYFGNTIYF.

This clone was found once. The chain uses TRBV11-3 and TRBJ1-1; TRBD1 is a possible D gene (5 bases). This CDR3 has 14 amino acids. V lost 1 base to trimming and J lost 5 bases, with 11 bases between them. Germline V gene lookup returns CDR1 SGHNT and CDR2 YENEEA. CDR3 amino acids: CASSLAPGGTEAFF. CDR3 sequence (DNA): TGTGCCAGCAGCTTAGCGCCTGGGGGGACTGAAGCTTTCTTT.

The gene calls are TRBV6-5 and TRBJ2-3; tentatively, D is TRBD1 (5 bases). V lost 5 bases to trimming and J lost 5 bases, with 11 bases between them. Looked up from germline, CDR1 is MNHEY and CDR2 is SVGAGI. The CDR3 length is 13 residues. CDR3 bases: TGTGCCAGCAGTCCTGGTCAGGGAGATACGCAGTATTTT. Residues: CASSPGQGDTQYF.

The gene calls are TRBV28 and TRBJ2-7; maybe TRBD1 (5 bases). Trimming pared 7 bases from V and 0 bases from J, leaving 13 bases between. The CDR3 has 14 amino acids. Germline CDR1 and CDR2: MDHEN and SYDVKM. CDR3 amino acids: CASKPVGLSYEQYF. CDR3 DNA sequence: TGTGCCAGCAAGCCCGTGGGGCTCTCCTACGAGCAGTACTTC.

The V call is TRBV30, the J call TRBJ1-4, with no clear D. This CDR3 region has 13 residues. Between the trimmed V and J ends, which lost 7 bases and 1 base, there was a span of 10 bases. Germline CDR1 and CDR2: GTSNPN and SVGIG (reference sequence). CDR3 bases: TGTGCCTTCACGGGTAGAACTAATGAAAAACTGTTTTTT. It yields the protein CAFTGRTNEKLFF.

By share, this clone ranks as medium-sized. V gene TRBV6-6 combines with J gene TRBJ2-7, with D possibly being TRBD1 (6 bases). Looked up from germline, CDR1 is MNHNY and CDR2 is SVGAGI (reference sequence). V lost 2 bases and J lost 2, with 7 bases in between. There are 13 residues in the CDR3. The CDR3 DNA follows: TGTGCCAGCAGTTACCGGGACACCTACGAGCAGTACTTC. Amino acids: CASSYRDTYEQYF.

The chain joins TRBV7-3 to TRBJ1-2, with 9 bases fitting TRBD1. Germline values: CDR1 SGHTA, CDR2 FQGTGA. CDR3 length: 14 amino acids. V shed 1 base, J shed 7 bases, and the junction held 4 bases outside the gene matches. The DNA for the CDR3 is TGTGCCAGCAGCTTAAGTGGGACAGGGTCTGGCTACACCTTC. It specifies CASSLSGTGSGYTF. Full variable domain (rest looked up from reference TRBV7-3 and TRBJ1-2): GAGVSQTPSNKVTEKGKYVELRCDPISGHTALYWYRQSLGQGPEFLIYFQGTGAADDSGLPNDRFFAVRPEGSVSTLKIQRTERGDSAVYLCASSLSGTGSGYTFGSGTRLTVV.

This chain uses TRBV7-9 with TRBJ1-1; D possibly corresponds to TRBD1 (5 bases). Germline CDR1 is SEHNR and CDR2 is FQNEAQ (reference sequence). This CDR3 is built from 14 residues. V dropped 8 bases and J dropped 1 base, with 14 bases sitting between them. CDR3 protein: CASGDDQGNTEAFF. The CDR3 region has the DNA TGTGCCAGCGGCGACGACCAGGGGAACACTGAAGCTTTCTTT.

In its sample, this clone was seen once. The CDR3 nucleotides read TGTGCCAGCAGTTTATGGCAGGGGAACACCGGGGAGCTGTTTTTT. It translates to CASSLWQGNTGELFF. The gene calls are TRBV28 and TRBJ2-2, with D possibly TRBD1 on 5 matching bases. The CDR3 spans 15 residues. Germline V CDR1 and CDR2: MDHEN, SYDVKM. Trimming left V 0 bases short and J 1 base short, with 6 bases between.

This chain joins TRBV19 and TRBJ1-1, with D hard to call. Per the germline V gene, CDR1 is LNHDA and CDR2 is SQIVND (reference sequence). The CDR3 is made up of 15 amino acids. V lost 6 bases to trimming and J lost 1 base, with 15 bases between them. CDR3 sequence reads: CASRHREVTNTEAFF. The CDR3 coding sequence is TGTGCCAGTAGACATAGGGAGGTTACGAACACTGAAGCTTTCTTT.

This clone was seen just once. The rearrangement uses TRBV30 and TRBJ1-5; 7 positions match TRBD1. Germline lookup yields CDR1 GTSNPN and CDR2 SVGIG (reference sequence). This CDR3 region has 15 residues. The trim removed 1 base at V and 3 bases at J, leaving 6 bases unmatched. CDR3 loop: CAWSDRTGNNQPQHF. For the CDR3, the DNA is TGTGCCTGGAGTGACCGGACAGGTAACAATCAGCCCCAGCATTTT. Supplemented by reference TRBV30 and TRBJ1-5, the full variable domain reads SQTIHQWPATLVQPVGSPLSLECTVEGTSNPNLYWYRQAAGRGLQLLFYSVGIGQISSEVPQNLSASRPQDRQFILSSKKLLLSDSGFYLCAWSDRTGNNQPQHFGDGTRLSIL.

V and J are TRBV19 and TRBJ2-3; TRBD2 matches at 9 bases. The trim removed 5 bases at V and 3 bases at J, leaving 6 bases unmatched. The CDR3 runs to 15 residues. CDR1 is LNHDA and CDR2 is SQIVND in the germline V gene (reference sequence). CDR3 protein: CASSALAGITDTQYF. Written as DNA, the CDR3 is TGTGCCAGTAGTGCGCTAGCGGGAATAACAGATACGCAGTATTTT. Full variable domain (rest looked up from reference TRBV19 and TRBJ2-3): DGGITQSPKYLFRKEGQNVTLSCEQNLNHDAMYWYRQDPGQGLRLIYYSQIVNDFQKGDIAEGYSVSREKKESFPLTVTSAQKNPTAFYLCASSALAGITDTQYFGPGTRLTVL.

This sequence joins TRBV5-6 and TRBJ2-5, with D possibly being TRBD2 (6 bases). V lost 0 bases, J lost 2 bases, and 14 bases lay in between. The CDR3 is made up of 16 amino acids. The germline gives CDR1 SGHDT, CDR2 YYEEEE. The CDR3 DNA sequence: TGTGCCAGCAGCTTGGGGCGGGAACTAAGTCAAGAGACCCAGTACTTC. Translation: CASSLGRELSQETQYF.

The chain is built from TRBV6-5 and TRBJ2-2; TRBD2 agrees at 7 bases. CDR3 length equals 11 residues. Unmatched junction bases numbered 0, after V lost 8 bases and J lost 6 bases. CDR1 MNHEY and CDR2 SVGAGI come from the germline V gene. DNA of the CDR3: TGTGCCAGCGGGGGGGCCGGGGAGCTGTTTTTT. This gives the protein CASGGAGELFF.

CDR3: CASSEPSEGMNTEAFF. CDR3 coding DNA: TGTGCCAGCAGCGAACCCTCGGAGGGGATGAACACTGAAGCTTTCTTT. The rearrangement joins TRBV2 to TRBJ1-1; D is perhaps TRBD1 (5 bases). Trimming took off 6 bases at V and 0 bases at J, with 17 bases between the two ends. The CDR3 contains 16 residues. Germline V lookup: CDR1 SNHLY, CDR2 FYNNEI.

The V and J genes are TRBV6-5 and TRBJ1-1; 8 bases match TRBD1. V lost 2 bases and J lost 8; bases outside the gene matches: 7. CDR3 length: 14 amino acids. The germline V gene encodes CDR1 MNHEY and CDR2 SVGAGI. DNA for the CDR3: TGTGCCAGCAGTTACACCGGGACAGGTCGAGAAGCTTTCTTT. This encodes CASSYTGTGREAFF.

The V and J genes are TRBV29-1 and TRBJ2-2, with a possible D match to TRBD1 (6 bases). With 1 base removed from V and 1 base from J, the gap between germline ends came to 7 bases. The CDR3 is 14 amino acids. CDR1 is SQVTM and CDR2 is ANQGSEA in the germline V gene. In DNA form, the CDR3 reads TGCAGCGTTGAAGGGACAGTGAACACCGGGGAGCTGTTTTTT. Encoded protein: CSVEGTVNTGELFF.

This clone was detected only a few times. The CDR3 sequence is CASSIGGDLIYEQYF. Here the CDR3 DNA reads TGTGCCAGTAGTATAGGGGGGGACCTCATCTACGAGCAGTACTTC. This chain uses TRBV19 with TRBJ2-7; possible D gene TRBD2, 6 bases. Germline CDR1 and CDR2: LNHDA and SQIVND (reference sequence). Trimming removed 1 base at V and 3 bases at J, with 13 bases between. The CDR3 has 15 residues.

The chain is built from TRBV5-4 and TRBJ1-1; D not resolved. This CDR3 has 12 amino acids. In germline, CDR1 is SGHNT, CDR2 YYREEE (reference sequence). V shed 6 bases and J shed 1 base, with 7 bases lying between them. CDR3 in amino acids: CASNGENTEAFF. The CDR3, as DNA: TGTGCCAGCAACGGTGAGAACACTGAAGCTTTCTTT. The full variable domain, in which reference TRBV5-4 and TRBJ1-1 provide the parts outside the CDR3, is ETGVTQSPTHLIKTRGQQVTLRCSSQSGHNTVSWYQQALGQGPQFIFQYYREEENGRGNFPPRFSGLQFPNYSSELNVNALELDDSALYLCASNGENTEAFFGQGTRLTVV.

V is TRBV7-8 and J is TRBJ1-3; D possibly corresponds to TRBD1 (6 bases). The CDR3 has 17 amino acids. Germline V gene data show CDR1 as SGHVS and CDR2 as FQNEAQ. Between the trimmed V and J ends, which lost 5 bases and 2 bases, there was a span of 19 bases. The CDR3 sequence is CASSPSLQGGTGNTIYF. CDR3 DNA: TGTGCCAGCAGCCCAAGCCTACAGGGTGGTACTGGAAACACCATATATTTT.

This clone was seen a single time. The chain recombines TRBV6-5 with TRBJ1-4, with 9 bases fitting TRBD1. The germline V gene has CDR1 MNHEY and CDR2 SVGAGI. J gave up 8 bases and V 5 bases, and 6 bases lay outside the gene matches. This CDR3 contains 14 residues. CDR3 in amino acids: CASSPTGGREKLFF. The DNA for the CDR3 is TGTGCCAGCAGTCCGACAGGGGGACGGGAAAAACTGTTTTTT.

J is TRBJ2-5 and V is TRBV9; D might be TRBD1 (6 bases). V lost 4 bases and J 2 bases, leaving 12 bases between the germline ends. From germline, CDR1 is SGDLS and CDR2 YYNGEE. This CDR3 contains 14 residues. The CDR3 protein is CASSPGTNQETQYF. Written as DNA, the CDR3 is TGTGCCAGCAGCCCTGGGACAAATCAAGAGACCCAGTACTTC.

V usage is TRBV10-2 and J usage is TRBJ1-2; possible D gene TRBD1, 6 bases. This CDR3 is built from 14 residues. Germline V gene data show CDR1 as WSHSY and CDR2 as SAAADI. V lost 3 bases and J 4 bases, leaving 12 bases between the germline ends. CDR3: CASSEVRGFYGYTF. The DNA for the CDR3 is TGCGCCAGCAGTGAAGTCAGGGGCTTCTATGGCTACACCTTC.

The rearrangement links TRBV7-2 to TRBJ2-1, with 13 bases that match TRBD2. V trimming: 0 bases; J trimming: 5 bases; junction bases outside the gene matches: 7. Germline CDR1 SGHTA, CDR2 FQGNSA. The CDR3 loop spans 18 amino acids. The CDR3 region has the DNA TGTGCCAGCAGCTTAGCCGGGACTAGCGGGAAGCTGGACAATGAGCAGTTCTTC. Its translation is CASSLAGTSGKLDNEQFF.

V is TRBV12-5 and J is TRBJ2-1; no reliable D call. Germline-derived CDR1 and CDR2 are LGHNT and FRNRAP. Trimming took 2 bases from V and 1 from J, leaving 6 bases between them. The length of the CDR3 is 14 residues. In DNA form, the CDR3 reads TGTGCTAGTGGTTTGTTATATTCCTACAATGAGCAGTTCTTC. Translating gives CASGLLYSYNEQFF. Variable domain in full (rest from reference TRBV12-5 and TRBJ2-1): DARVTQTPRHKVTEMGQEVTMRCQPILGHNTVFWYRQTMMQGLELLAYFRNRAPLDDSGMPKDRFSAEMPDATLATLKIQPSEPRDSAVYFCASGLLYSYNEQFFGPGTRLTVL.